This record concerns one T cell receptor (beta chain) sequence. The sample belongs to a study of cytomegalovirus exposure and HLA in healthy donors. PCR primers comprised 60 Vbeta and 13 Jbeta primers. The table came from immunoSEQ multiplex PCR; TCRdb's copy has only in-frame clones and leaves some out. In the table there are around 120,000 clones, 83% of which are singletons. The material sequenced was PBMCs. This TCR was sampled from a girl aged 2-10 years in good health and CMV-seronegative.

The DNA for the CDR3 is TGTGCCAGCAGCTTTGCGGGAGTATACGATACGCAGTATTTT. This gives the protein CASSFAGVYDTQYF. The chain links TRBV11-1 to TRBJ2-3, with 7 bases lining up with TRBD2. The CDR3 covers 14 residues. V lost 3 bases and J lost 6; bases outside the gene matches: 6. Germline CDR1 is SGHAT and CDR2 is FQDESV (reference sequence).